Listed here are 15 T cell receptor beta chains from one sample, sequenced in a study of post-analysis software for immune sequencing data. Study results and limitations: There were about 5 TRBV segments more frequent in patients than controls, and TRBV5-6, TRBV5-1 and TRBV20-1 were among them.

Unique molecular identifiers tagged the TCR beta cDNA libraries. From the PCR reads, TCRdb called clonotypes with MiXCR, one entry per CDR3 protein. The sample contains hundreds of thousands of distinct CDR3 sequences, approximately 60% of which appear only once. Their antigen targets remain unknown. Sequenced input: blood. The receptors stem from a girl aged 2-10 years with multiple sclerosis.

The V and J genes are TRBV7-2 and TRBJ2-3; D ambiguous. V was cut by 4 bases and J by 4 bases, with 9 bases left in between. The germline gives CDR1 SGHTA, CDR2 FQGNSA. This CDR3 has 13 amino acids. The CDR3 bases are TGTGCCAGCAGCTCCTTCGTACCAGATACGCAGTATTTT. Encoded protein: CASSSFVPDTQYF.

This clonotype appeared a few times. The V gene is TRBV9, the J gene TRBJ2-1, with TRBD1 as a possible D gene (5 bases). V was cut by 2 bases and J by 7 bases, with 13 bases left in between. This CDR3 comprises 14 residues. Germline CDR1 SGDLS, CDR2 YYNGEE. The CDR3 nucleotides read TGTGCCAGCAGCGTTAGGACACAGACGAATGAGCAGTTCTTC. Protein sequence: CASSVRTQTNEQFF.

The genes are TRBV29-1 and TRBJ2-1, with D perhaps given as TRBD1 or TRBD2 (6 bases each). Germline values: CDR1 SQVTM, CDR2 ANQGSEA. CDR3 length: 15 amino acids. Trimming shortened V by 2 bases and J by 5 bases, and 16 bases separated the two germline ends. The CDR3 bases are TGCAGCGTTGAATGGATGTGGGGGGCGCACAATGAGCAGTTCTTC. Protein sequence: CSVEWMWGAHNEQFF.

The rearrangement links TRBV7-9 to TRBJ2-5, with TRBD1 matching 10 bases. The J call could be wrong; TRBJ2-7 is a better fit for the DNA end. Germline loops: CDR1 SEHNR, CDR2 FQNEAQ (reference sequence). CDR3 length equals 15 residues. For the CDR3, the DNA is TGTGCCAGCAGCTTAGCGGGACAGGGGATCCACGAGCAGTACTTC. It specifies CASSLAGQGIHEQYF.

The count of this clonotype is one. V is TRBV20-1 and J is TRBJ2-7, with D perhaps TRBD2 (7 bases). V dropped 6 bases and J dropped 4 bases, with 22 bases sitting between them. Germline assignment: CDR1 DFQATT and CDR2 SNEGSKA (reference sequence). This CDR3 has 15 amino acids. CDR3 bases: TGCAGTGCCCCAATAGGGGGAGCGGGAACATACGAGCAGTACTTC. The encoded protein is CSAPIGGAGTYEQYF.

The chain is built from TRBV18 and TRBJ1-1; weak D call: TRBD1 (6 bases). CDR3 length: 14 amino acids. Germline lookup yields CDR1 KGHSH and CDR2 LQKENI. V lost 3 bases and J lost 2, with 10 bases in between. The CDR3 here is CASSPTGINTEAFF. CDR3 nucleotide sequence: TGTGCCAGCTCACCCACAGGGATCAACACTGAAGCTTTCTTT. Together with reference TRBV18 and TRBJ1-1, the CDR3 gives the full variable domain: NAGVMQNPRHLVRRRGQEARLRCSPMKGHSHVYWYRQLPEEGLKFMVYLQKENIIDESGMPKERFSAEFPKEGPSILRIQQVVRGDSAAYFCASSPTGINTEAFFGQGTRLTVV.

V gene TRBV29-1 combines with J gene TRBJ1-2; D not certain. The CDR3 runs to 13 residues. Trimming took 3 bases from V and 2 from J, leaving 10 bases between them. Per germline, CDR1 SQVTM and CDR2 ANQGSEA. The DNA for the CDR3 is TGCAGCGTTGAGTTTGTAGTAAACTATGGCTACACCTTC. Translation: CSVEFVVNYGYTF.

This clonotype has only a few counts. The CDR3: CASSYRGTSGNNEQFF. In DNA, the CDR3 is TGCGCCAGCAGCTACCGGGGGACTAGCGGGAACAATGAGCAGTTCTTC. The V call is TRBV5-1, the J call TRBJ2-1; 13 nucleotides align to TRBD2. The germline gives CDR1 SGHRS, CDR2 YFSETQ. The CDR3 extends over 16 amino acids. Trimming removed 3 bases from V and 5 bases from J; junction bases left unmatched: 5.

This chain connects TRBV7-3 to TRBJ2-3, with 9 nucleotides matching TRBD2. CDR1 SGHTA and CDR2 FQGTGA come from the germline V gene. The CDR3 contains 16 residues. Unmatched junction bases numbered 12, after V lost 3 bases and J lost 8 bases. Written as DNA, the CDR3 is TGTGCCAGCAGCTTGGCGGGAGGGACGGCCCCGAGTACGCAGTATTTT. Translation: CASSLAGGTAPSTQYF. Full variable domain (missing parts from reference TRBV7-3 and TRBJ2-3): GAGVSQTPSNKVTEKGKYVELRCDPISGHTALYWYRQSLGQGPEFLIYFQGTGAADDSGLPNDRFFAVRPEGSVSTLKIQRTERGDSAVYLCASSLAGGTAPSTQYFGPGTRLTVL.

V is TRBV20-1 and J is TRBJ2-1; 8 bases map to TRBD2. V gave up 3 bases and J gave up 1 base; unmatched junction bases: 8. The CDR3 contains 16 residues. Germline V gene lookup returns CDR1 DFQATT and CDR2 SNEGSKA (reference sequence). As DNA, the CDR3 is TGCAGTGCTAGGGGGCCGTTAGCGGGATCCTACAATGAGCAGTTCTTC. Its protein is CSARGPLAGSYNEQFF.

The CDR3 sequence is CSVPSGSHEQFF. In DNA form, the CDR3 reads TGCAGCGTTCCCAGCGGGAGCCATGAGCAGTTCTTC. The rearrangement links TRBV29-1 to TRBJ2-1; 8 nucleotides agree with TRBD2. V lost 5 bases and J lost 8; bases outside the gene matches: 5. The germline CDR1 and CDR2 sequences are SQVTM and ANQGSEA. The CDR3 is made up of 12 amino acids.

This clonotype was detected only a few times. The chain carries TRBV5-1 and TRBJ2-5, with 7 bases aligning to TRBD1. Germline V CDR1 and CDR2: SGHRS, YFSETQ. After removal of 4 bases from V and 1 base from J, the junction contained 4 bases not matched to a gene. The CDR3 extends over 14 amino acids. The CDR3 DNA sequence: TGCGCCAGCAGCCAGGGGGACAGCCAAGAGACCCAGTACTTC. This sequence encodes CASSQGDSQETQYF.

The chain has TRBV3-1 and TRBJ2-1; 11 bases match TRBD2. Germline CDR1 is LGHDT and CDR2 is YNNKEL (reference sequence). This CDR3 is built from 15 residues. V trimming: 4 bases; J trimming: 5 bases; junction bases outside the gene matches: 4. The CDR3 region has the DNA TGTGCCAGCAGCCCGTTAGCGGGAGGGGACAATGAGCAGTTCTTC. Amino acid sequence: CASSPLAGGDNEQFF.

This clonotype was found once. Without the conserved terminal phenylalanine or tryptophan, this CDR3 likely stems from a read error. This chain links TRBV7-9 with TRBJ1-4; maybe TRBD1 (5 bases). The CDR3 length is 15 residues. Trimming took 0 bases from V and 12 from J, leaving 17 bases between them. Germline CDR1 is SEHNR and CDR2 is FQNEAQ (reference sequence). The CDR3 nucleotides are TGTGCCAGCAGCTTAGCTGGACAAGGGGCTGAGGAACTGTTTTTG. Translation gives CASSLAGQGAEELFL.

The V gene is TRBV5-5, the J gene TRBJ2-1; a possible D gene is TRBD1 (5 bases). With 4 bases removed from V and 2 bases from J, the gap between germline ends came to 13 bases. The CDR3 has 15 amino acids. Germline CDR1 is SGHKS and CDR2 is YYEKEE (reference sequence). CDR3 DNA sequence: TGTGCCAGCAGCGATGGGGCAGGTCCCTACAATGAGCAGTTCTTC. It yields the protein CASSDGAGPYNEQFF.